The rows below give T cell receptor beta chains drawn from one sample of a study of cytomegalovirus exposure and HLA in healthy donors. Clones were sequenced by immunoSEQ multiplex PCR, and TCRdb holds only the in-frame ones, with some missing. The sample includes roughly 200,000 clones, around 75% of them seen just once. What was sequenced was PBMCs. The receptors were sampled from a female donor in good health and CMV-seronegative. The CDR3 runs from the conserved cysteine through the conserved F or W. Fields, in order: D gene, J gene, clone size, V gene, CDR3 protein. The D gene is left open where the match is weak. Clone size is stated in some rows and not others, as once, few, many or a class when expanded.

D gene: TRBD1
J gene: TRBJ2-7
clone size: -
V gene: TRBV13
CDR3 protein: CASSLGQGTYEQYF

D gene: TRBD2
J gene: TRBJ2-3
clone size: -
V gene: TRBV5-4
CDR3 protein: CASSLAPPSGALTDTQYF

D gene: -
J gene: TRBJ2-7
clone size: -
V gene: TRBV5-6
CDR3 protein: CASSLPGLSYEQYF

D gene: -
J gene: TRBJ1-5
clone size: few
V gene: TRBV6-6
CDR3 protein: CASSYSPGSDQPQHF

D gene: TRBD1
J gene: TRBJ2-3
clone size: -
V gene: TRBV7-9
CDR3 protein: CASSITGGASDTQYF

D gene: TRBD1
J gene: TRBJ1-5
clone size: -
V gene: TRBV6-1
CDR3 protein: CASSSTGNTQPQHF

D gene: TRBD2
J gene: TRBJ2-1
clone size: -
V gene: TRBV7-6
CDR3 protein: CASSKPLAGGLRHEQFF

D gene: -
J gene: TRBJ2-7
clone size: -
V gene: TRBV1
CDR3 protein: CTSSQDFEGADPSYEQYF

D gene: -
J gene: TRBJ2-3
clone size: -
V gene: TRBV7-2
CDR3 protein: CASSNSGTSTDTQYF

D gene: -
J gene: TRBJ1-6
clone size: -
V gene: TRBV6-5
CDR3 protein: CASSYSDSPPLHF

D gene: -
J gene: TRBJ1-4
clone size: -
V gene: TRBV7-9
CDR3 protein: CASSLGETTNEKLFF

D gene: TRBD2
J gene: -
clone size: -
V gene: TRBV2
CDR3 protein: CASRIGTSGTYEQYF

D gene: TRBD1
J gene: TRBJ1-1
clone size: -
V gene: TRBV27
CDR3 protein: CASREQGANTEAFF

D gene: -
J gene: TRBJ2-5
clone size: -
V gene: TRBV2
CDR3 protein: CASSEAFEGFYF

D gene: -
J gene: TRBJ2-7
clone size: few
V gene: TRBV2
CDR3 protein: CASSLKHSYEQYF

D gene: -
J gene: TRBJ2-1
clone size: -
V gene: TRBV7-7
CDR3 protein: CASSLGQNNEQFF

D gene: -
J gene: TRBJ2-4
clone size: -
V gene: TRBV5-5
CDR3 protein: CASSLRVGGNIQYF

D gene: TRBD2
J gene: TRBJ2-1
clone size: -
V gene: TRBV18
CDR3 protein: CASSPPGVSGVHYNEQFF

D gene: -
J gene: TRBJ1-5
clone size: -
V gene: TRBV7-2
CDR3 protein: CASSLGPGKQPQHF

D gene: TRBD1
J gene: TRBJ1-1
clone size: -
V gene: TRBV7-2
CDR3 protein: CASSPRGQRNTEAFF

D gene: -
J gene: TRBJ2-5
clone size: -
V gene: TRBV29-1
CDR3 protein: CSVKGLGETQYF

D gene: -
J gene: TRBJ1-5
clone size: few
V gene: TRBV7-7
CDR3 protein: CASSSPNGQGAGVGNQPQHF

D gene: TRBD1
J gene: TRBJ2-7
clone size: -
V gene: TRBV18
CDR3 protein: CASSPPGQYEQYF

D gene: TRBD2
J gene: TRBJ2-7
clone size: -
V gene: TRBV9
CDR3 protein: CASSVVTSGEQYF

D gene: TRBD2
J gene: TRBJ2-7
clone size: -
V gene: TRBV4-1
CDR3 protein: CASSQDPSGGEQYF

D gene: TRBD1
J gene: TRBJ2-7
clone size: -
V gene: TRBV7-9
CDR3 protein: CASGTGLYYEQYF

D gene: TRBD1
J gene: -
clone size: few
V gene: TRBV18
CDR3 protein: CASSPESFLDRGIKYEQYF

D gene: -
J gene: TRBJ1-2
clone size: -
V gene: TRBV5-4
CDR3 protein: CASSLDRANYGYTF

D gene: -
J gene: TRBJ2-5
clone size: -
V gene: TRBV29-1
CDR3 protein: CSAPSPPLQETQYF

D gene: TRBD2
J gene: TRBJ2-5
clone size: -
V gene: TRBV2
CDR3 protein: CASRTSAEETQYF

D gene: -
J gene: TRBJ1-4
clone size: -
V gene: TRBV2
CDR3 protein: CASSGERGAEKLFF

D gene: -
J gene: TRBJ1-4
clone size: few
V gene: TRBV7-9
CDR3 protein: CSSSLGVPATNEKLFF

D gene: -
J gene: TRBJ2-7
clone size: few
V gene: TRBV11-3
CDR3 protein: CASSLVRGNSYEQYF

D gene: -
J gene: TRBJ2-3
clone size: few
V gene: TRBV5-1
CDR3 protein: CASSLGGLAVDDTQYF